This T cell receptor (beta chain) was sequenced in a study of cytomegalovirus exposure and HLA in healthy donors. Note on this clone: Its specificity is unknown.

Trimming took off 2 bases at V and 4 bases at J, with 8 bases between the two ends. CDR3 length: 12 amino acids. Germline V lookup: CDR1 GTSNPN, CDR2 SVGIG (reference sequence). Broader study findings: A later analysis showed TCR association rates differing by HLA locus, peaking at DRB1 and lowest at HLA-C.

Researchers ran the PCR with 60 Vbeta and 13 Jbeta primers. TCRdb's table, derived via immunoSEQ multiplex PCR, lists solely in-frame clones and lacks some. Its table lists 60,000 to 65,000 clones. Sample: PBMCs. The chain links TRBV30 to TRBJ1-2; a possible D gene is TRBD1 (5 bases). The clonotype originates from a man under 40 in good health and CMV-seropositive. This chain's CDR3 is CAWSMTVYGYTF. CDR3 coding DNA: TGTGCCTGGAGTATGACAGTCTATGGCTACACCTTC.